This is a list of T cell receptor beta chains from one sample in a study of T cells in Graves' hyperthyroidism and ophthalmopathy. MiXCR was run by TCRdb on the multiplex PCR reads, yielding one entry per CDR3 protein. The sample holds around 700,000 distinct CDR3 sequences, roughly a sixth seen once. The sequencing sample was made of blood. These receptor sequences come from a woman aged 45-65 years with Graves' hyperthyroidism that later progressed to Graves' ophthalmopathy. Each CDR3 is given with its conserved first and last residue. The D gene is left open where the match is weak. Clone size appears in some rows only: once, few, many, or a class for an expanded clone.

cdr3_aa cdr3_nt j_call d_call clone_size v_call cdr3_length
CASSEIQGNTEAFF TGCGCCAGCAGCGAAATCCAGGGGAACACTGAAGCTTTCTTT TRBJ1-1 . . TRBV5-1 14
CASSLNRVGWETQYF TGTGCCAGCAGCCTAAACAGGGTGGGGTGGGAGACCCAGTACTTC TRBJ2-5 . many TRBV7-2 15
CATSREGGASYQETQYF TGTGCCACCAGCAGAGAAGGTGGGGCCTCGTACCAAGAGACCCAGTACTTC TRBJ2-5 . . TRBV15 17
CASSLGVSGSYNEQFF TGCGCCAGCAGCTTGGGGGTTAGCGGATCCTACAATGAGCAGTTCTTC TRBJ2-1 . . TRBV5-1 16
CSVAWQGGGETQYF TGCAGCGTCGCCTGGCAGGGAGGTGGAGAGACCCAGTACTTC TRBJ2-5 . . TRBV29-1 14
CASRRRTGGKTYTEAFF TGTGCCAGCAGACGACGGACAGGGGGGAAAACTTACACTGAAGCTTTCTTT TRBJ1-1 TRBD1 few TRBV6-1 17
CASRLTGGMTEAFF TGTGCCAGCAGACTGACAGGGGGAATGACTGAAGCTTTCTTT TRBJ1-1 TRBD1 few TRBV27 14
CASSQEGTGGRGRELFF TGTGCCAGCAGCCAGGAAGGGACAGGGGGCCGGGGAAGGGAGCTGTTTTTT TRBJ2-2 TRBD1 few TRBV7-2 17
CASSQDGRDRGTDTQYF TGTGCCAGCAGCCAAGATGGAAGAGACAGGGGTACAGATACGCAGTATTTT TRBJ2-3 TRBD1 few TRBV14 17
CASSLARDRGRDYGYTF TGTGCCAGCAGCTTAGCGCGAGACAGGGGGCGTGACTATGGCTACACCTTC TRBJ1-2 TRBD1 many TRBV7-8 17
CASSFRATRGNEKLFF TGTGCCAGCAGCTTCCGCGCGACGAGGGGTAATGAAAAACTGTTTTTT TRBJ1-4 . . TRBV7-9 16
CASSGSLQGSYNEQFF TGTGCCAGCAGTGGAAGTTTGCAGGGGTCCTACAATGAGCAGTTCTTC TRBJ2-1 . . TRBV2 16
CASSSLVADTQYF TGCGCCAGCAGCTCTCTAGTTGCAGATACGCAGTATTTT TRBJ2-3 . . TRBV5-1 13
CASSFSSGGAADTQYF TGTGCCAGCAGCTTCTCTAGCGGGGGGGCCGCCGATACGCAGTATTTT TRBJ2-3 TRBD2 many TRBV11-3 16
CASRVGRQGETEAFF TGCGCCAGCAGAGTGGGGCGACAGGGGGAGACTGAAGCTTTCTTT TRBJ1-1 TRBD1 many TRBV5-1 15
CASSKGTALGTDTQYF TGTGCCAGCAGCAAGGGGACAGCGTTGGGCACAGATACGCAGTATTTT TRBJ2-3 TRBD1 many TRBV11-2 16
CASSTGVYEQYF TGTGCCAGCAGTACAGGGGTCTACGAGCAGTACTTC TRBJ2-7 TRBD1 . TRBV12-3/TRBV12-4 12
CASSSQENNNEQFF TGTGCCAGCAGCTCACAAGAAAACAACAATGAGCAGTTCTTC TRBJ2-1 . . TRBV11-2 14
CASSYLGRGPSYEQYF TGTGCCAGCAGCTACCTCGGGCGGGGGCCTTCCTACGAGCAGTACTTC TRBJ2-7 . few TRBV5-4 16
CASTREVSPRNEQFF TGTGCCAGCACGAGAGAAGTAAGTCCGCGCAATGAGCAGTTCTTC TRBJ2-1 . many TRBV5-8 15
CASSTGTANTGELFF TGTGCCAGCAGCACCGGGACAGCGAACACCGGGGAGCTGTTTTTT TRBJ2-2 TRBD1 many TRBV7-3 15
CASSLGDPRTGGVSPLHF TGTGCCAGCAGCTTAGGGGACCCCCGGACAGGGGGTGTTTCACCCCTCCACTTT TRBJ1-6 TRBD1 . TRBV11-2 18
CSASDQQGYEQYF TGCAGTGCTTCGGATCAACAGGGCTACGAGCAGTACTTC TRBJ2-7 . many TRBV20-1 13
CASSQTGANTEAFF TGCGCCAGCAGCCAAACAGGGGCGAACACTGAAGCTTTCTTT TRBJ1-1 TRBD1 few TRBV4-1 14
CASSLAGTMNTEAFF TGTGCCAGCAGCTTAGCCGGGACAATGAACACTGAAGCTTTCTTT TRBJ1-1 . many TRBV11-2 15
CASNRGGRRPDTQYF TGTGCCAGCAACCGCGGTGGGAGGAGGCCAGATACGCAGTATTTT TRBJ2-3 . . TRBV7-9 15
CASRGTRGQGAKGTEAFF TGTGCCAGCAGGGGCACCAGGGGACAGGGGGCGAAGGGCACTGAAGCTTTCTTT TRBJ1-1 TRBD1 . TRBV6-2/TRBV6-3 18
CSVEPDYAEAFF TGCAGCGTTGAGCCAGATTACGCTGAAGCTTTCTTT TRBJ1-1 . . TRBV29-1 12
CASSPSDTNTEAFF TGCGCCAGCAGCCCATCGGACACGAACACTGAAGCTTTCTTT TRBJ1-1 . many TRBV5-1 14